This TCR beta chain came from a study of tissue T cells after allogeneic stem cell transplantation. This clone was observed a few times. The gene names here belong to mouse. The sample carries other DNA sequences with the same CDR3. Sequencing was performed with immunoSEQ multiplex PCR; in TCRdb, only in-frame clones are kept and a portion is missing. The sample includes 48,000 or so clones, roughly 75% of them seen just once. The sample taken for sequencing was sorted cells pooled from one or two spleens. The receptor's source is a pool of C57BL/6 mice in good health.

CDR3 region: CASSITDSGNTLYF. The covered CDR3 bases are TGTGCCAGCAGTATAACCGATTCTGGAAATACGCTCTAT. V usage is TRBV19 and J usage is TRBJ1-3; D remains ambiguous. The CDR3 is cut off 1 residue early in the read; its end comes from the germline J gene. This CDR3 comprises 14 residues. Germline lookup yields CDR1 FNHDT and CDR2 SITEND (reference sequence). The V and J ends lost 1 base and 0 bases respectively, with 5 bases between them.